This TCR beta chain is drawn from a study of early T cells in non-severe SARS-CoV-2 infection. Looking at the study overall: With bulk RNA from unsorted whole blood as input, sequencing yielded unpaired chains.

The trim removed 6 bases at V and 5 bases at J, leaving 12 bases unmatched. The CDR3 runs to 16 residues. Germline V CDR1 and CDR2: MNHEY, SVGEGT. Individual cDNA molecules each received unique molecular identifiers attached to them. TCRdb redid the calling of the 5' RACE reads with MiXCR, one entry per CDR3 protein. The table records tens of thousands of distinct CDR3 sequences, roughly 4.5% of them present only once. Study-wide findings and caveats: VDJdb matching favored anti-spike CD8 responses, missing private and CD4 specificities.

This clonotype was observed many times. Its antigen is unknown. Sequenced here: whole blood, sampled at baseline. This sequence originates from an adult who was a healthcare worker with PCR-confirmed SARS-CoV-2 infection or an uninfected control (not recorded which). The chain carries TRBV6-2 or TRBV6-3 and TRBJ2-5, with TRBD1 matching 10 bases. The DNA of the CDR3 is TGTGCCAGCAGCCGAGAAATGGGACAGGGGTGGGAGACCCAGTACTTC. This translates into CASSREMGQGWETQYF.